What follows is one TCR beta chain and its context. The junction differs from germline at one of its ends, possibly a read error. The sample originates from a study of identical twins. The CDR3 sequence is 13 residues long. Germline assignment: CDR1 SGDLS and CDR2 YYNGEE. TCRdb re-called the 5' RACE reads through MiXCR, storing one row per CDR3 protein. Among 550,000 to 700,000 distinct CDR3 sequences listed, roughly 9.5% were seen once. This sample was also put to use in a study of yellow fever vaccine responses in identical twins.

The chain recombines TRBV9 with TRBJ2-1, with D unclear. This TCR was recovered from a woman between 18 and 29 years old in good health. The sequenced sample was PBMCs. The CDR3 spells CVSSALTQSVQFF. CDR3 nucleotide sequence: TGTGTCAGCAGCGCCCTGACCCAGTCGGTGCAGTTCTTC. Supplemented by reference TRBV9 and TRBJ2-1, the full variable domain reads DSGVTQTPKHLITATGQRVTLRCSPRSGDLSVYWYQQSLDQGLQFLIQYYNGEERAKGNILERFSAQQFPDLHSELNLSSLELGDSALYFCVSSALTQSVQFFGPGTRLTVL.